One sample yielded the 22 T cell receptor beta chains listed below, sequenced in a study of vaccination effects on CD4 cells after COVID-19. For these TCRs, the target antigens are not known. When roughly eleven days of culture had elapsed, CD4+ T cells were isolated. Method: immunoSEQ multiplex PCR; TCRdb's copy keeps in-frame clones and lacks some. The table records roughly 29,000 clones, more than 55% of them present only once. The sequencing here drew on CD4+ T cells from PBMCs cultured without peptide, taken before COVID-19 vaccination. Every receptor here comes from a human donor who received a COVID-19 vaccine.

The chain employs TRBV24-1 and TRBJ2-3; 8 bases fit TRBD1. CDR3 length equals 20 residues. Germline trimming cut 4 bases from V and 2 bases from J; bases unmatched to any gene: 19. Germline loops: CDR1 KGHDR, CDR2 SFDVKD. In DNA form, the CDR3 reads TGTGCCACCAGTGAGAAGGGATCTCAGCCAGGGGGCCACATCACAGATACGCAGTATTTT. Protein product: CATSEKGSQPGGHITDTQYF.

V is TRBV11-3 and J is TRBJ2-2, with 11 positions matching TRBD2. V trimming: 5 bases; J trimming: 7 bases; junction bases outside the gene matches: 12. Germline assignment: CDR1 SGHNT and CDR2 YENEEA. This CDR3 has 17 amino acids. CDR3 sequence: CASSTGGTSGSIGELFF. The CDR3 DNA reads TGTGCCAGCAGCACTGGTGGGACTAGCGGTTCCATCGGGGAGCTGTTTTTT.

The chain is built from TRBV15 and TRBJ1-2; D is undetermined. The CDR3 loop spans 11 amino acids. From germline, CDR1 is LNHNV and CDR2 YYDKDF (reference sequence). Trimming shortened V by 0 bases and J by 10 bases, and 6 bases separated the two germline ends. The chain's CDR3 is CATSRDYFYTF. Here the CDR3 DNA reads TGTGCCACCAGCAGAGACTATTTCTACACCTTC.

V usage is TRBV3-1 (or the pseudogene TRBV3-2) and J usage is TRBJ1-1, with no clear D. The CDR3 sequence is 14 residues long. From germline, CDR1 is LGHDT and CDR2 YNNKEL (reference sequence). Trimming pared 2 bases from V and 0 bases from J, leaving 7 bases between. For the CDR3, the DNA is TGTGCCAGCAGCCAATCGATAGTGAACACTGAAGCTTTCTTT. Amino acid sequence: CASSQSIVNTEAFF.

This chain joins TRBV11-2 and TRBJ2-3, with D possibly matching TRBD2 (7 bases). The ends were cut back, 5 bases at V and 5 bases at J, with 11 bases in the middle. Germline V CDR1 and CDR2: SGHAT, FQNNGV. The CDR3 consists of 13 residues. The chain's CDR3 is CASSLGGLDTQYF. The CDR3 DNA reads TGTGCCAGCAGCCTCGGGGGGCTAGATACGCAGTATTTT. The full variable domain, its missing parts supplied by reference TRBV11-2 and TRBJ2-3, is EAGVAQSPRYKIIEKRQSVAFWCNPISGHATLYWYQQILGQGPKLLIQFQNNGVVDDSQLPKDRFSAERLKGVDSTLKIQPAKLEDSAVYLCASSLGGLDTQYFGPGTRLTVL.

V gene TRBV19 combines with J gene TRBJ2-5; maybe TRBD1 (6 bases). This CDR3 has 13 residues. Per the germline V gene, CDR1 is LNHDA and CDR2 is SQIVND (reference sequence). The V gene lost 6 bases and the J gene lost 3 bases, with 11 bases spanning the gap. Here the CDR3 reads CASSNQGKETQYF. DNA of the CDR3: TGTGCCAGTAGCAACCAGGGGAAAGAGACCCAGTACTTC.

The chain joins TRBV4-1 to TRBJ1-5; TRBD1 agrees at 12 bases. The CDR3 has 20 amino acids. The germline V gene encodes CDR1 MGHRA and CDR2 YSYEKL. After removal of 3 bases from V and 6 bases from J, the junction contained 18 bases not matched to a gene. CDR3 DNA: TGCGCCAGCAGCCATGGACCGGGACAGGGGGCTTGGCGGGCCGGTCAGCCCCAGCATTTT. Its protein product is CASSHGPGQGAWRAGQPQHF.

The chain uses TRBV19 and TRBJ2-6; 13 bases are shared with TRBD2. Per the germline V gene, CDR1 is LNHDA and CDR2 is SQIVND (reference sequence). CDR3 length: 17 residues. With 8 bases clipped from V and 2 bases from J, the junction kept 6 bases outside the gene matches. The CDR3 here is CASSGTSGVAGANVLTF. CDR3 nucleotide sequence: TGTGCCAGTTCCGGGACTAGCGGGGTGGCTGGGGCCAACGTCCTGACTTTC.

The chain uses TRBV2 and TRBJ2-7; D may correspond to TRBD1 or TRBD2 (6 bases each). CDR3 length equals 17 residues. CDR1 SNHLY and CDR2 FYNNEI come from the germline V gene. V lost 3 bases and J lost 2, with 20 bases in between. The CDR3 here is CASSEHLGRGLTYEQYF. The DNA for the CDR3 is TGTGCCAGCAGTGAGCACCTTGGACGGGGGCTTACCTACGAGCAGTACTTC.

The rearrangement joins TRBV6-5 to TRBJ2-6; no definite D call. The V end lost 0 bases, the J end lost 2 bases, and 5 bases lay between the germline ends. The CDR3 consists of 15 residues. Germline-derived CDR1 and CDR2 are MNHEY and SVGAGI. The CDR3 DNA reads as TGTGCCAGCAGTTACTCGGAGACTGGGGCCAACGTCCTGACTTTC. This codes for CASSYSETGANVLTF.

This sequence joins TRBV7-8 and TRBJ2-5, with 9 bases matching TRBD2. There are 16 residues in the CDR3. Germline loops: CDR1 SGHVS, CDR2 FQNEAQ. V lost 3 bases to trimming and J lost 7 bases; unmatched junction nucleotides: 12. The DNA of the CDR3 is TGTGCCAGCAGCTTCGGGAGCGGGAGGAACCCCGGGACCCAGTACTTC. This sequence encodes CASSFGSGRNPGTQYF.

The gene calls are TRBV19 and TRBJ1-2; TRBD1 agrees at 8 bases. CDR3 length: 16 residues. After removal of 5 bases from V and 4 bases from J, the junction contained 12 bases not matched to a gene. Germline CDR1 reads LNHDA; CDR2 reads SQIVND (reference sequence). The CDR3 DNA reads as TGTGCCAGTAGTCCCTCAGGGACAGGACGACTCTATGGCTACACCTTC. The encoded protein is CASSPSGTGRLYGYTF.

This chain connects TRBV4-1 to TRBJ2-7, with 7 bases fitting TRBD2. This CDR3 contains 15 residues. CDR1 MGHRA and CDR2 YSYEKL come from the germline V gene. V lost 1 base, J lost 3 bases, and 6 bases stayed unmatched. The CDR3 DNA reads as TGCGCCAGCAGCCAAGTTTGGGAGGGGAACTACGAGCAGTACTTC. The encoded protein is CASSQVWEGNYEQYF.

The rearrangement links TRBV7-2 to TRBJ2-5; weak D call: TRBD1 (7 bases). Between the trimmed V and J ends, which lost 5 bases and 1 base, there was a span of 11 bases. There are 14 residues in the CDR3. Germline CDR1 reads SGHTA; CDR2 reads FQGNSA. The CDR3 DNA reads TGTGCCAGCAGCCAGGGGGGTAGCCAAGAGACCCAGTACTTC. Its protein is CASSQGGSQETQYF.

By frequency in the sample, this clone is medium-sized (0.01 to 0.1%). The genes are TRBV9 and TRBJ2-3; 7 positions match TRBD1. With V trimmed by 7 bases and J by 7 bases, 6 bases remained unmatched. CDR3 size: 12 residues. Germline CDR1 is SGDLS and CDR2 is YYNGEE. The CDR3 DNA reads TGTGCCAGCGGGACAGACGATTATACGCAGTATTTT. Amino acid sequence: CASGTDDYTQYF. Full variable domain (outside the CDR3, taken from reference TRBV9 and TRBJ2-3): DSGVTQTPKHLITATGQRVTLRCSPRSGDLSVYWYQQSLDQGLQFLIQYYNGEERAKGNILERFSAQQFPDLHSELNLSSLELGDSALYFCASGTDDYTQYFGPGTRLTVL.

V is TRBV6-1 and J is TRBJ1-2, with TRBD1 matching over 7 bases. Losses at the gene ends were 0 bases for V and 5 bases for J; bases not matched to a gene: 9. Germline CDR1 reads MNHNS; CDR2 reads SASEGT. The CDR3 runs to 16 residues. The CDR3 sequence is CASSEAAHGTDYGYTF. In DNA form, the CDR3 reads TGTGCCAGCAGTGAAGCCGCCCACGGGACAGATTATGGCTACACCTTC.

This clone was counted a few times. The chain employs TRBV5-1 and TRBJ1-6, with a tentative D call TRBD1 (5 bases). The germline V and J ends were trimmed by 4 bases and 5 bases, with 10 bases remaining between them. The CDR3 sequence is 14 residues long. The germline V gene has CDR1 SGHRS and CDR2 YFSETQ. The CDR3 loop is CASSGDSNNSPLHF. CDR3 in DNA: TGCGCCAGCAGCGGTGACAGCAATAATTCACCCCTCCACTTT. Complete variable domain (other parts from reference TRBV5-1 and TRBJ1-6): KAGVTQTPRYLIKTRGQQVTLSCSPISGHRSVSWYQQTPGQGLQFLFEYFSETQRNKGNFPGRFSGRQFSNSRSEMNVSTLELGDSALYLCASSGDSNNSPLHFGNGTRLTVT.

This rearrangement joins TRBV19 to TRBJ2-2; possible D gene TRBD1, 6 bases. CDR1 and CDR2 from the germline V gene are LNHDA and SQIVND (reference sequence). The CDR3 length is 17 residues. The V end was cut by 4 bases, the J end by 0 bases, with 15 bases between. In nucleotides, the CDR3 is TGTGCCAGTAGTAAAATTAAGACAGGAGCGAACACCGGGGAGCTGTTTTTT. This sequence encodes CASSKIKTGANTGELFF.

This clone was observed a few times. DNA for the CDR3: TGTGCCAGCAGCTTCGGCCAGGGGAATGAGCAGTTCTTC. Amino acids: CASSFGQGNEQFF. V and J are TRBV5-6 and TRBJ2-1; D possibly corresponds to TRBD1 (6 bases). The length of the CDR3 is 13 residues. Germline V gene data show CDR1 as SGHDT and CDR2 as YYEEEE. Trimming took 2 bases from V and 7 from J, leaving 10 bases between them.

A single count supports this clone. The V gene is TRBV27, the J gene TRBJ2-7; perhaps TRBD1 as D (6 bases). CDR3 length: 13 amino acids. The V gene lost 6 bases and the J gene lost 0 bases, with 9 bases spanning the gap. CDR1 MNHEY and CDR2 SMNVEV come from the germline V gene (reference sequence). The CDR3 DNA follows: TGTGCCAGCAGGCAGGGGAACTCCTACGAGCAGTACTTC. Protein sequence: CASRQGNSYEQYF.

This clone is labeled as medium-sized (0.01 to 0.1%). CDR3 nucleotide sequence: TGTGCCAGCAGCAGGGATTCCTCACCCCTCCACTTT. It is translated as CASSRDSSPLHF. This sequence joins TRBV5-6 and TRBJ1-6; no definite D call. This CDR3 has 12 residues. The germline V gene encodes CDR1 SGHDT and CDR2 YYEEEE. V lost 4 bases, J lost 10 bases, and 9 bases lay in between.

The genes are TRBV5-1 and TRBJ2-3; TRBD2 matches 7 bases. Germline CDR1 is SGHRS and CDR2 is YFSETQ. The CDR3 covers 16 residues. The junction had 7 bases not matched to a gene; V was cut back by 2 bases and J by 1 base. Here the CDR3 DNA reads TGCGCCAGCAGCTTCGAGGCTAGCGGAGGCACAGATACGCAGTATTTT. Translating gives CASSFEASGGTDTQYF.